Presented here are 27 T cell receptor beta chains from one specimen sequenced in a study of blood T cell repertoires in COVID-19. Libraries were prepared by immunoSEQ multiplex PCR; TCRdb keeps only in-frame clonotypes and omits some of them. The data hold some 210,000 clones, with 89% observed a single time. The sample consisted of peripheral blood. The receptors were gathered from a woman in her 40s with acute or convalescent COVID-19.

The chain has TRBV19 and TRBJ1-2; D is uncertain. Germline-derived CDR1 and CDR2 are LNHDA and SQIVND (reference sequence). The CDR3 spans 14 residues. The V and J ends lost 3 bases and 6 bases respectively, with 14 bases between them. The CDR3 DNA sequence: TGTGCCAGTAGTATGGTGCCCGGGGTCGATGGCTACACCTTC. Translating gives CASSMVPGVDGYTF.

The J gene is TRBJ1-5, the V gene TRBV5-8; tentative D call: TRBD1 (5 bases). V was shortened by 4 bases and J by 3 bases, with 17 bases between the two germline ends. In germline, CDR1 is SGHTS, CDR2 YDEGEE. The CDR3 contains 16 residues. CDR3 sequence (DNA): TGTGCCAGCAGCATACCACTCAGGGTACCCAATCAGCCCCAGCATTTT. This encodes CASSIPLRVPNQPQHF.

The chain employs TRBV10-2 and TRBJ2-1; D gene ambiguous. This CDR3 is 14 amino acids long. Germline values: CDR1 WSHSY, CDR2 SAAADI. V shed 7 bases and J shed 0 bases, with 10 bases lying between them. This chain's CDR3 is CASMKRSSYNEQFF. CDR3 nucleotides: TGCGCCAGCATGAAGCGCAGCTCCTACAATGAGCAGTTCTTC.

The chain couples TRBV7-8 to TRBJ1-5, with D perhaps TRBD1 (5 bases). The CDR3 length is 14 residues. Germline CDR1 is SGHVS and CDR2 is FQNEAQ. V lost 5 bases to trimming and J lost 1 base, with 9 bases between them. In nucleotides, the CDR3 is TGTGCCAGCAGCCCCCGACAGAGCAATCAGCCCCAGCATTTT. This sequence encodes CASSPRQSNQPQHF.

CDR3 residues: CASSQAGSGDHGYTF. DNA of the CDR3: TGTGCCAGCAGCCAAGCGGGTTCAGGGGACCATGGCTACACCTTC. The chain is built from TRBV3-1 (or the pseudogene TRBV3-2) and TRBJ1-2; D may be TRBD1 (6 bases). Trimming took off 1 base at V and 6 bases at J, with 15 bases between the two ends. The CDR3 covers 15 residues. Germline CDR1 LGHDT, CDR2 YNNKEL (reference sequence).

This rearrangement joins TRBV18 to TRBJ2-3; 12 nucleotides line up with TRBD2. After removal of 2 bases from V and 3 bases from J, the junction contained 6 bases not matched to a gene. Germline V CDR1 and CDR2: KGHSH, LQKENI. This CDR3 comprises 17 residues. The CDR3 DNA sequence: TGTGCCAGCTCACCAGCCCTAGCGGGGGGGCCGACAGATACGCAGTATTTT. As protein: CASSPALAGGPTDTQYF.

CDR3 DNA sequence: TGTGCCAGCTCACCAGGTGTGCTCCTCAGTTCCTACGAGCAGTACGTC. Its translation: CASSPGVLLSSYEQYV. The chain recombines TRBV18 with TRBJ2-7, with D unclear. The length of the CDR3 is 16 residues. Germline CDR1 and CDR2: KGHSH and LQKENI. V gave up 2 bases and J gave up 1 base, with 15 bases separating them.

The V call is TRBV6-5, the J call TRBJ1-1; D may be TRBD1 (5 bases). Trimming removed 2 bases from V and 1 base from J, with 8 bases in between. CDR3 size: 14 residues. Germline V lookup: CDR1 MNHEY, CDR2 SVGAGI. The CDR3, as DNA: TGTGCCAGCAGTTACGGGCAGGGGAACACTGAAGCTTTCTTT. Translating it yields CASSYGQGNTEAFF.

This chain links TRBV5-1 with TRBJ1-1; 11 bases line up with TRBD1. CDR1 and CDR2 (germline): SGHRS, YFSETQ. V was clipped by 0 bases and J by 7 bases; unmatched bases: 11. The CDR3 spans 17 residues. The CDR3 reads CASSLEGRTGGADEAFF. CDR3 bases: TGCGCCAGCAGCTTGGAGGGCCGGACAGGGGGCGCCGATGAAGCTTTCTTT.

The chain joins TRBV5-5 to TRBJ2-3, with 9 bases fitting TRBD1. V dropped 1 base and J dropped 5; count of bases not matched to a gene: 5. The CDR3 is 15 residues long. Germline lookup yields CDR1 SGHKS and CDR2 YYEKEE (reference sequence). The CDR3 region is CASSLIGTGLDTQYF. The CDR3 coding sequence is TGTGCCAGCAGCTTGATCGGGACAGGGTTAGATACGCAGTATTTT.

The rearrangement uses TRBV5-1 and TRBJ1-2; TRBD1 might be the D (5 bases). Germline V gene sequence: CDR1 SGHRS, CDR2 YFSETQ. The germline V and J ends were trimmed by 6 bases and 8 bases, with 20 bases remaining between them. This CDR3 is 14 amino acids long. Written as DNA, the CDR3 is TGCGCCAGCACCCCCCTAGTAGGAGGGGACGGCTACACCTTC. Translated, it gives CASTPLVGGDGYTF.

The chain carries TRBV13 and TRBJ2-1; a possible D gene is TRBD1 (6 bases). There are 16 residues in the CDR3. CDR1 is PRHDT and CDR2 is FYEKMQ in the germline V gene (reference sequence). V was trimmed by 5 bases and J by 0 bases, leaving 14 bases between them. CDR3 sequence (DNA): TGTGCCAGCAGCGCAACCGGGACAAGCTCCTACAATGAGCAGTTCTTC. Protein product: CASSATGTSSYNEQFF.

J is TRBJ1-3 and V is TRBV4-2; TRBD1 agrees at 8 bases. The CDR3 has 14 amino acids. Germline V lookup: CDR1 LGHNA, CDR2 YNFKEQ. After removal of 8 bases from V and 2 bases from J, the junction contained 5 bases not matched to a gene. CDR3: CASRGQGTGNTIYF. The CDR3 region has the DNA TGTGCCAGCCGAGGACAGGGAACTGGAAACACCATATATTTT.

The V and J genes are TRBV24-1 and TRBJ2-3, with D possibly matching TRBD2 (7 bases). V was trimmed by 0 bases and J by 2 bases, leaving 17 bases between them. CDR1 and CDR2 (germline): KGHDR, SFDVKD. The CDR3 length is 18 residues. This chain's CDR3 is CATSDLRSGGGSTDTQYF. The CDR3 nucleotides read TGTGCCACCAGTGATTTGCGATCGGGCGGGGGCTCCACAGATACGCAGTATTTT.

The chain joins TRBV21-1 to TRBJ1-5; no DNA check was done on the table's D call, TRBD1. TRBV21-1 is tagged as a pseudogene. This CDR3 is built from 19 residues. The CDR3 is CASSNGQGSVLDGNQPQHF. CDR3 coding DNA: TGTGCCAGCAGCAACGGACAGGGTTCGGTACTGGACGGCAATCAGCCCCAGCATTTT.

The J gene is TRBJ1-5, the V gene TRBV2; 8 bases are a match to TRBD1. The CDR3 loop spans 19 amino acids. J gave up 0 bases and V 6 bases, and 16 bases lay outside the gene matches. Germline-derived CDR1 and CDR2 are SNHLY and FYNNEI. The CDR3 region has the DNA TGTGCCAGCAGCCCCGGGACAGGCGGCGGGCTATATAGCAATCAGCCCCAGCATTTT. It specifies CASSPGTGGGLYSNQPQHF. Variable domain in full (rest from reference TRBV2 and TRBJ1-5): EPEVTQTPSHQVTQMGQEVILRCVPISNHLYFYWYRQILGQKVEFLVSFYNNEISEKSEIFDDQFSVERPDGSNFTLKIRSTKLEDSAMYFCASSPGTGGGLYSNQPQHFGDGTRLSIL.

The rearrangement uses TRBV27 and TRBJ2-3; D is possibly TRBD1 (6 bases). V lost 8 bases to trimming and J lost 1 base, with 13 bases between them. CDR3 length: 14 amino acids. Germline V lookup: CDR1 MNHEY, CDR2 SMNVEV (reference sequence). The CDR3 sequence: CASGRAGGTDTQYF. In DNA form, the CDR3 reads TGTGCCAGCGGTAGAGCAGGGGGCACAGATACGCAGTATTTT.

The V call is TRBV6-5, the J call TRBJ2-5; 7 positions match TRBD2. The CDR3 totals 15 residues. In germline, CDR1 is MNHEY, CDR2 SVGAGI. V trimming: 2 bases; J trimming: 5 bases; junction bases outside the gene matches: 8. CDR3 coding DNA: TGTGCCAGCAGTTACGACTGGGGGGGGAAGGAGACCCAGTACTTC. Encoded protein: CASSYDWGGKETQYF.

The chain combines TRBV18 with TRBJ1-4; TRBD1 matches 7 bases. Trimming removed 2 bases from V and 4 bases from J; junction bases left unmatched: 1. This CDR3 is built from 14 residues. Germline V lookup: CDR1 KGHSH, CDR2 LQKENI. The DNA for the CDR3 is TGTGCCAGCTCACCAGGGACAGTTAATGAAAAACTGTTTTTT. Amino acids: CASSPGTVNEKLFF.

This sequence joins TRBV24-1 and TRBJ2-6; 8 nucleotides align to TRBD1. CDR3 length: 19 amino acids. Trimming took 4 bases from V and 0 from J; bases not matched to a gene: 10. Germline values: CDR1 KGHDR, CDR2 SFDVKD. The DNA of the CDR3 is TGTGCCACCAGTGACAACCGCCACAGGGGGAACTCTGGGGCCAACGTCCTGACTTTC. This codes for CATSDNRHRGNSGANVLTF.

The chain is built from TRBV6-4 and TRBJ2-2, with 10 bases lining up with TRBD1. V lost 6 bases to trimming and J lost 3 bases; unmatched junction nucleotides: 4. Germline assignment: CDR1 MRHNA and CDR2 SNTAGT. The CDR3 spans 15 residues. The CDR3 is CASSETGGYTGELFF. Here the CDR3 DNA reads TGTGCCAGCAGCGAGACAGGGGGCTACACCGGGGAGCTGTTTTTT.

The rearrangement links TRBV27 to TRBJ1-6; D gene unclear. Trimming removed 7 bases at V and 7 bases at J, with 11 bases between. The germline CDR1 and CDR2 sequences are MNHEY and SMNVEV (reference sequence). The CDR3 sequence is 13 residues long. The CDR3 DNA reads TGTGCCAGCACAGGATTCGGCAATTCACCCCTCCACTTT. This gives the protein CASTGFGNSPLHF.

This clone was recorded only once. The junction does not match germline at one end; this may be a read error. The rearrangement joins TRBV5-6 to TRBJ1-4; 12 bases align to TRBD1. Germline V gene data show CDR1 as SGHDT and CDR2 as YYEEEE. This CDR3 comprises 14 residues. The CDR3 sequence: CASRGTGGNENLFF. The CDR3 DNA reads TGTGCCAGCAGAGGGACAGGGGGCAACGAAAACCTGTTTTTT.

The rearrangement joins TRBV7-2 to TRBJ2-1; 7 nucleotides match TRBD1. Per the germline V gene, CDR1 is SGHTA and CDR2 is FQGNSA. The CDR3 runs 14 residues. The V and J ends lost 6 bases and 6 bases, in that order; junction bases with no gene match: 8. The CDR3 DNA sequence: TGTGCCAGCAGTAAGGGGGCAGCGCTCAATGAGCAGTTCTTC. It yields the protein CASSKGAALNEQFF.

The chain joins TRBV11-2 to TRBJ2-5; TRBD2 matches at 7 bases. Germline V gene sequence: CDR1 SGHAT, CDR2 FQNNGV. CDR3 size: 16 residues. The V and J ends lost 1 base and 3 bases, in that order; junction bases with no gene match: 8. In nucleotides, the CDR3 is TGTGCCAGCAGCTTAGTACTAGCGTCGGGGGAAGAGACCCAGTACTTC. Its translation is CASSLVLASGEETQYF.

V usage is TRBV2 and J usage is TRBJ2-2, with D maybe TRBD1 (6 bases). The V gene lost 6 bases and the J gene lost 6 bases, with 17 bases spanning the gap. The CDR3 has 15 amino acids. CDR1 SNHLY and CDR2 FYNNEI come from the germline V gene. CDR3 residues: CASRGTSGYSGELFF. DNA for the CDR3: TGTGCCAGCAGAGGGACATCTGGTTATTCCGGGGAGCTGTTTTTT.

J is TRBJ2-3 and V is TRBV5-5; D gene uncertain. The CDR3 is made up of 15 amino acids. With 3 bases removed from V and 2 bases from J, the gap between germline ends came to 13 bases. Germline loops: CDR1 SGHKS, CDR2 YYEKEE (reference sequence). The CDR3 bases are TGTGCCAGCAGCTCGGGTTGGAACCCCACAGATACGCAGTATTTT. This sequence encodes CASSSGWNPTDTQYF.